The 12 T cell receptor beta chains presented below share a single source sample, sequenced in a study of blood T cell repertoires in COVID-19. Clones were sequenced by immunoSEQ multiplex PCR, and TCRdb holds only the in-frame ones, with some missing. There are about 430,000 clones in the sample; 70% to 90% occur only once, and around 1.5% lies in the top ten. The material sequenced was PBMCs or T cells enriched from blood (not recorded which). The receptors here all came from a woman in her late teens or twenties who had been exposed to COVID-19.

This clone was detected once. The genes are TRBV7-9 and TRBJ1-1; no definite D call. Germline CDR1 SEHNR, CDR2 FQNEAQ (reference sequence). CDR3 length: 16 residues. V lost 4 bases and J 5 bases, leaving 20 bases between the germline ends. The CDR3 coding sequence is TGTGCCAGCAGCTCCTTACGGGCGGGGTCGGTAACTGAAGCTTTCTTT. It codes for CASSSLRAGSVTEAFF. The whole variable domain, filled in from reference TRBV7-9 and TRBJ1-1, reads DTGVSQNPRHKITKRGQNVTFRCDPISEHNRLYWYRQTLGQGPEFLTYFQNEAQLEKSRLLSDRFSAERPKGSFSTLEIQRTEQGDSAMYLCASSSLRAGSVTEAFFGQGTRLTVV.

This clone was detected a few times. This sequence joins TRBV9 and TRBJ2-1, with 8 bases identical to TRBD2. Germline-derived CDR1 and CDR2 are SGDLS and YYNGEE. V shed 0 bases and J 4 bases; nucleotides not matched to a gene: 3. The CDR3 is 15 residues long. This CDR3 reads CASSVDSGAYNEQFF. The CDR3, as DNA: TGTGCCAGCAGCGTAGATAGCGGGGCGTACAATGAGCAGTTCTTC.

The gene calls are TRBV24-1 and TRBJ2-1, with TRBD2 as a possible D gene (6 bases). CDR1 and CDR2 (germline): KGHDR, SFDVKD. CDR3 size: 16 residues. V lost 1 base and J lost 8, with 17 bases in between. CDR3 bases: TGTGCCACCAGTGATTTAAGTGGGAGGAACCCCCATGAGCAGTTCTTC. Residues: CATSDLSGRNPHEQFF.

Concerning this clone: This CDR3 is also generated by other DNA sequences in the sample. The rearrangement joins TRBV28 to TRBJ1-5; D remains unclear. The germline V gene encodes CDR1 MDHEN and CDR2 SYDVKM. This CDR3 is 12 amino acids long. V dropped 6 bases and J dropped 2 bases, with 5 bases sitting between them. CDR3 amino acids: CASSSGNQPQHF. The CDR3 DNA follows: TGTGCCAGCAGCTCAGGCAATCAGCCCCAGCATTTT. Combining the CDR3 with reference TRBV28 and TRBJ1-5 gives the whole variable domain DVKVTQSSRYLVKRTGEKVFLECVQDMDHENMFWYRQDPGLGLRLIYFSYDVKMKEKGDIPEGYSVSREKKERFSLILESASTNQTSMYLCASSSGNQPQHFGDGTRLSIL.

V usage is TRBV12-3 or TRBV12-4 and J usage is TRBJ2-4, with 7 bases lining up with TRBD1. V trimming: 2 bases; J trimming: 6 bases; junction bases outside the gene matches: 1. The CDR3 has 13 residues. CDR3 DNA sequence: TGTGCCAGCAGTTTAAGGGACAGAAACATTCAGTACTTC. It encodes CASSLRDRNIQYF.

This clone was recorded only once. J is TRBJ1-2 and V is TRBV7-2; D perhaps matches TRBD1 (5 bases). The CDR3 has 12 amino acids. V was trimmed by 4 bases and J by 7 bases, leaving 10 bases between them. Per the germline V gene, CDR1 is SGHTA and CDR2 is FQGNSA. The CDR3 reads CASSYQGGGYTF. The CDR3 coding sequence is TGTGCCAGCAGCTACCAGGGAGGTGGCTACACCTTC.

The chain combines TRBV18 with TRBJ2-2; no firm D call. Trimming shortened V by 3 bases and J by 4 bases, and 9 bases separated the two germline ends. Per germline, CDR1 KGHSH and CDR2 LQKENI. The length of the CDR3 is 14 residues. The CDR3 region is CASSPLSGTGELFF. For the CDR3, the DNA is TGTGCCAGCTCACCCCTCAGTGGCACCGGGGAGCTGTTTTTT.

The chain has TRBV2 and TRBJ2-7; no reliable D call. The length of the CDR3 is 12 residues. The V gene's germline CDR1 is SNHLY and CDR2 FYNNEI. V lost 10 bases and J 0 bases, leaving 10 bases between the germline ends. The CDR3 spells CATQPDSYEQYF. CDR3 bases: TGTGCCACCCAACCAGACTCCTACGAGCAGTACTTC.

The genes are TRBV28 and TRBJ2-7, with D possibly TRBD2 on 5 matching bases. This CDR3 has 15 amino acids. The germline CDR1 and CDR2 sequences are MDHEN and SYDVKM. Trimming cost V 6 bases and J 0 bases, with 15 bases left between them. CDR3 sequence: CASSPLGLTSYEQYF. As DNA, the CDR3 is TGTGCCAGCAGCCCTTTAGGACTGACCTCCTACGAGCAGTACTTC.

The chain has TRBV5-1 and TRBJ2-7; tentative D call: TRBD1 (6 bases). CDR1 SGHRS and CDR2 YFSETQ come from the germline V gene. This CDR3 has 14 amino acids. V was pared by 7 bases and J by 4 bases, with 18 bases between. The CDR3 is CASQLLQGTYEQYF. For the CDR3, the DNA is TGCGCCAGCCAGCTTTTACAGGGAACGTACGAGCAGTACTTC.

The rearrangement uses TRBV5-5 and TRBJ2-4; tentatively, D is TRBD2 (5 bases). Germline V gives CDR1 SGHKS, CDR2 YYEKEE (reference sequence). V lost 5 bases, J lost 6 bases, and 18 bases lay in between. The CDR3 contains 15 residues. CDR3: CASRQEDSSGNIQYF. The DNA for the CDR3 is TGTGCCAGCAGGCAGGAGGACTCTTCGGGAAACATTCAGTACTTC.

This clone was observed a few times. The chain recombines TRBV6-5 with TRBJ1-2; D gene unclear. The CDR3 contains 14 residues. Per germline, CDR1 MNHEY and CDR2 SVGAGI. V was cut by 4 bases and J by 5 bases, with 14 bases left in between. CDR3 bases: TGTGCCAGCAGTTCCACCTCACAGTCATATGGCTACACCTTC. It codes for CASSSTSQSYGYTF.